A selection of T cell receptor beta chains follows, all from one sample in a study of T-cell memory formation after mild COVID-19. Using its own MiXCR run on the 5' RACE reads, TCRdb lists one record per CDR3 protein. The sample carries about 170,000 distinct CDR3 sequences, roughly 13% recorded once. The specimen sequenced was PBMCs or a T cell subset sorted from them (not recorded which). The receptor source for this set is a man aged 18-30 years who had mild COVID-19 (a few samples of this study predate the infection). Cell type and time point are not known. CDR3s include the opening cysteine and the closing phenylalanine or tryptophan. Fields, in order: clone size, D gene, V gene, J gene, CDR3 length, CDR3 protein, CDR3 DNA. The D gene is left open where the match is weak. A row's size may be missing; if present it is once, few, many or a size class.

>NA|NA|TRBV9|TRBJ2-5|14
CASSQTSRQETQYF
TGTGCCAGCAGCCAAACTAGCAGACAAGAGACCCAGTACTTC
>NA|TRBD2|TRBV12-3/TRBV12-4|TRBJ2-1|15
CASRPSGRSYNEQFF
TGTGCCAGCAGACCTAGCGGGCGCTCCTACAATGAGCAGTTCTTC
>few|NA|TRBV27|TRBJ2-7|15
CASSLSLNGGYEQYF
TGTGCCAGCAGTTTATCGTTAAACGGGGGCTACGAGCAGTACTTC
>many|NA|TRBV7-2|TRBJ2-3|13
CASSLGNGDTQYF
TGTGCCAGCAGCTTAGGGAACGGGGATACGCAGTATTTT
>NA|NA|TRBV6-5|TRBJ1-2|13
CASSLRNNYGYTF
TGTGCCAGCAGTTTAAGGAATAACTATGGCTACACCTTC
>many|NA|TRBV4-3|TRBJ2-7|14
CASSPQGGSGEQYF
TGCGCCAGCAGCCCGCAGGGGGGGTCTGGCGAGCAGTACTTC
>few|NA|TRBV7-9|TRBJ1-1|13
CASSLTDPPEAFF
TGTGCCAGCAGCCTGACAGATCCCCCTGAAGCTTTCTTT
>NA|TRBD2|TRBV12-3/TRBV12-4|TRBJ2-1|15
CASSPRAGGYNEQFF
TGTGCCAGCAGCCCAAGGGCGGGGGGCTACAATGAGCAGTTCTTC
>few|NA|TRBV15|TRBJ2-7|14
CATSRDRGSYEQYF
TGTGCCACCAGCAGAGACCGGGGTAGCTACGAGCAGTACTTC
>NA|TRBD1|TRBV5-1|TRBJ1-3|17
CASSFSGGTLSGNTIYF
TGCGCCAGCAGCTTTTCAGGGGGGACGCTCTCTGGAAACACCATATATTTT
>NA|TRBD1|TRBV20-1|TRBJ1-6|10
CSAPGGRPHF
TGCAGTGCCCCAGGGGGCCGACCCCACTTT
>few|NA|TRBV20-1|TRBJ2-5|12
CSASGPQETQYF
TGCAGTGCTTCGGGACCCCAAGAGACCCAGTACTTC
>NA|NA|TRBV12-3/TRBV12-4|TRBJ1-2|14
CASRRHEPNYGYTF
TGTGCCAGCAGACGACACGAACCTAACTATGGCTACACCTTC
>NA|NA|TRBV28|TRBJ2-4|14
CASRRSMSASIQYF
TGTGCCAGCAGAAGAAGCATGAGCGCCAGCATTCAGTACTTC
>NA|NA|TRBV11-2|TRBJ2-5|12
CASSFSAETQYF
TGTGCCAGCAGCTTCAGTGCAGAGACCCAGTACTTC
>NA|NA|TRBV5-1|TRBJ2-7|12
CASSEDRDEQYF
TGCGCCAGCAGCGAGGACAGAGACGAGCAGTACTTC
>few|TRBD1|TRBV6-1|TRBJ1-2|12
CASPGQNYGYTF
TGTGCCAGCCCGGGACAGAACTATGGCTACACCTTC
>NA|NA|TRBV20-1|TRBJ1-5|13
CSARQSVGQPQHF
TGCAGTGCTAGGCAATCGGTAGGCCAGCCCCAGCATTTT
>once|TRBD1|TRBV7-3|TRBJ2-7|15
CASSFSGTGGYEQYF
TGTGCCAGCAGCTTTTCCGGGACAGGGGGTTACGAGCAGTACTTC
>many|NA|TRBV7-2|TRBJ2-2|13
CASSFTGSGELFF
TGTGCCAGCAGCTTTACAGGGTCCGGGGAGCTGTTTTTT
>once|NA|TRBV12-3/TRBV12-4|TRBJ1-1|14
CASSLRAVRTEAFF
TGTGCCAGCAGTTTGCGGGCGGTACGCACTGAAGCTTTCTTT
>few|NA|TRBV5-1|TRBJ1-1|17
CASSLDTGRPPNTEAFF
TGCGCCAGCAGCTTGGATACAGGTCGCCCACCGAACACTGAAGCTTTCTTT
>NA|TRBD1|TRBV10-3|TRBJ1-6|18
CAISRGWTGRRYNSPLHF
TGTGCCATCAGCAGAGGATGGACAGGGAGGAGGTATAATTCACCCCTCCACTTT
>NA|TRBD1|TRBV12-3/TRBV12-4|TRBJ1-5|14
CASSAQDRATPQHF
TGTGCCAGCAGCGCCCAGGACAGGGCGACTCCCCAGCATTTT
>few|NA|TRBV24-1|TRBJ2-3|16
CATSDFVGGVTDTQYF
TGTGCCACCAGTGATTTCGTCGGGGGCGTCACAGATACGCAGTATTTT
>NA|NA|TRBV11-2|TRBJ2-5|14
CASSLRTGLETQYF
TGTGCCAGCAGCTTGAGAACGGGGCTCGAGACCCAGTACTTC
>NA|NA|TRBV7-2|TRBJ2-3|14
CASSLSRAGDTQYF
TGTGCCAGCAGCTTAAGCAGGGCGGGGGATACGCAGTATTTT
>few|NA|TRBV5-6|TRBJ1-6|15
CASSLRPGIRSPLHF
TGTGCCAGCAGCTTGAGGCCGGGAATTAGGTCACCCCTCCACTTT
>few|NA|TRBV18|TRBJ1-1|16
CASSPLSQGISTEAFF
TGTGCCAGCTCACCACTCTCTCAGGGTATCTCTACTGAAGCTTTCTTT
>few|NA|TRBV20-1|TRBJ2-5|13
CSARDGKKETQYF
TGCAGTGCTAGGGACGGCAAGAAAGAGACCCAGTACTTC